The T cell receptor (beta chain) described here comes from a study of blood T cell repertoires in COVID-19. About the research overall: Acute-phase and convalescent COVID-19 samples originated in the United States, Italy and Spain.

With V trimmed by 6 bases and J by 9 bases, 11 bases remained unmatched. This CDR3 has 14 residues. In germline, CDR1 is SGHNT, CDR2 YENEEA. The protocol was immunoSEQ multiplex PCR, while the TCRdb copy is restricted to in-frame clones and leaves out a portion. The table includes around 460,000 clones, 80% to 90% detected once. This clone has a single count. The rearrangement uses TRBV11-3 and TRBJ2-1; 7 bases align to TRBD2. This clonotype originated in a man younger than 35 with COVID-19, enrolled during active disease. The specimen sequenced was peripheral blood. The CDR3 DNA reads as TGTGCCAGCAGTCCAGGACTAGAAGGTATTGAGCAGTTCTTC. It is translated as CASSPGLEGIEQFF. Full variable domain (remainder filled in from reference TRBV11-3 and TRBJ2-1): EAGVVQSPRYKIIEKKQPVAFWCNPISGHNTLYWYLQNLGQGPELLIRYENEEAVDDSQLPKDRFSAERLKGVDSTLKIQPAELGDSAVYLCASSPGLEGIEQFFGPGTRLTVL.